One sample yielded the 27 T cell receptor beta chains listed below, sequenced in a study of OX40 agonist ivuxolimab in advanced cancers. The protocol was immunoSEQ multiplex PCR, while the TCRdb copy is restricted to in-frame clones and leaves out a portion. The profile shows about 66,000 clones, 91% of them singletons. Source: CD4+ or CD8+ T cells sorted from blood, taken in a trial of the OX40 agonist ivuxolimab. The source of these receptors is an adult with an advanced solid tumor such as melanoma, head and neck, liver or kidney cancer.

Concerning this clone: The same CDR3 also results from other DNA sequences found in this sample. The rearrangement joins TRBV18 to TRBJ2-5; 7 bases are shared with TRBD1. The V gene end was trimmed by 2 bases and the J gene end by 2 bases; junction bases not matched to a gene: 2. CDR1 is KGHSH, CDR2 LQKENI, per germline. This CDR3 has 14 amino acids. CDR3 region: CASSPRDRQETQYF. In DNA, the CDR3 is TGTGCCAGCTCACCAAGGGACAGACAAGAGACCCAGTACTTC. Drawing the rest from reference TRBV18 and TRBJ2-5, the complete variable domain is NAGVMQNPRHLVRRRGQEARLRCSPMKGHSHVYWYRQLPEEGLKFMVYLQKENIIDESGMPKERFSAEFPKEGPSILRIQQVVRGDSAAYFCASSPRDRQETQYFGPGTRLLVL.

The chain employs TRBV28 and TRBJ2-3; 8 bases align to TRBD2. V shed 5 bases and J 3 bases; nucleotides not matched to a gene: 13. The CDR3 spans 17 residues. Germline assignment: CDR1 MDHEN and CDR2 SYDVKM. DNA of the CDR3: TGTGCCAGCAGTCCCTCAGGGAGCGGGAGCTCGACAGATACGCAGTATTTT. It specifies CASSPSGSGSSTDTQYF.

CDR3 DNA: TGTGCCAGCAGCTTAGGGGGGTTCACAGATACGCAGTATTTT. Protein product: CASSLGGFTDTQYF. This sequence joins TRBV7-3 and TRBJ2-3, with a possible D match to TRBD2 (6 bases). Germline loops: CDR1 SGHTA, CDR2 FQGTGA. The CDR3 sequence is 14 residues long. V lost 2 bases, J lost 2 bases, and 8 bases lay in between.

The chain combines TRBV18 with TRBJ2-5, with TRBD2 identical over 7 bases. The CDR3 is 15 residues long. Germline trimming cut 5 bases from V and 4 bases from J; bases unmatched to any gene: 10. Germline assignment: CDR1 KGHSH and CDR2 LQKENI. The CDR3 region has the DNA TGTGCCAGCTCAGGGGCTTCATCGGGGGGAGAGACCCAGTACTTC. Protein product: CASSGASSGGETQYF.

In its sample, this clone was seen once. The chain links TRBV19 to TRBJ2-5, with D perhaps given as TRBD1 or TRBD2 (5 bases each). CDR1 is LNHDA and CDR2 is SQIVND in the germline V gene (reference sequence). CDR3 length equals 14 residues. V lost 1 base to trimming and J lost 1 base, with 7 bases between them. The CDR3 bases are TGTGCCAGTAGTATAGTGAGGGGCCAAGAGACCCAGTACTTC. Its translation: CASSIVRGQETQYF.

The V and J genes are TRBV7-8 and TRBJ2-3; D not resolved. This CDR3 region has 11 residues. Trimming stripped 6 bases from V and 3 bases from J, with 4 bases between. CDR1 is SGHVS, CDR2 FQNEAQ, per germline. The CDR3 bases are TGTGCCAGCAGTAGGACAGATACGCAGTATTTT. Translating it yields CASSRTDTQYF.

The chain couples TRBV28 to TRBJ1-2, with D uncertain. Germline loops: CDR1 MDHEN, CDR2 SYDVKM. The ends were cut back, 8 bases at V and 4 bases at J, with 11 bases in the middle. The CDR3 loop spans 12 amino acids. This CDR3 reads CASSTLGYGYTF. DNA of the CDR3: TGTGCCAGCTCTACATTGGGCTATGGCTACACCTTC.

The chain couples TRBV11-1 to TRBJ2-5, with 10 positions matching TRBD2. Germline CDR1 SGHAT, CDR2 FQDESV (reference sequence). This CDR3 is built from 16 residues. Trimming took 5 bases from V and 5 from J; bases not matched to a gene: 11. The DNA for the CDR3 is TGTGCCAGCAGCGATAGCGGGAGGTCCCGCGGGGAGACCCAGTACTTC. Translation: CASSDSGRSRGETQYF.

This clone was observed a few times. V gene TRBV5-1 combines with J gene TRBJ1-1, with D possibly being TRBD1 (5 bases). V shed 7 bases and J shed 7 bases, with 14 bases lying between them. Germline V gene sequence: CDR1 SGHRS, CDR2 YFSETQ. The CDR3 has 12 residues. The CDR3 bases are TGCGCCAGCTGCGACCCTGGGGGTGAAGCTTTCTTT. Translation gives CASCDPGGEAFF.

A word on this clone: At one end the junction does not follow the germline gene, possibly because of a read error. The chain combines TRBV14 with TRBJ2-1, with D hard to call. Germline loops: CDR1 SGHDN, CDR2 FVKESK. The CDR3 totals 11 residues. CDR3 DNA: TGTGCCAGCAGTATGTACAGTGAGCAGTTCTTC. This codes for CASSMYSEQFF.

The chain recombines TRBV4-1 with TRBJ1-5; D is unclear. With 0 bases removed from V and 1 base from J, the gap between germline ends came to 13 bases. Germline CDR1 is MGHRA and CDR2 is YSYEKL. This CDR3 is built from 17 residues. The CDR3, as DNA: TGCGCCAGCAGCCAAGATTCGCCCTTGAAGAGCAATCAGCCCCAGCATTTT. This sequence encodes CASSQDSPLKSNQPQHF.

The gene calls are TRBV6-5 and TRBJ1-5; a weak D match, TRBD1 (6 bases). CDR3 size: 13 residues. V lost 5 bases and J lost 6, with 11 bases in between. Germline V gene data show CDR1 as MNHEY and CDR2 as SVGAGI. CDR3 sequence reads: CASSTGYGQPQHF. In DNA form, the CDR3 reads TGTGCCAGCAGTACAGGGTACGGTCAGCCCCAGCATTTT.

The CDR3 reads CASSLLAGSGEQYF. Written as DNA, the CDR3 is TGCGCCAGCAGCTTATTAGCGGGAAGTGGCGAGCAGTACTTC. The V and J genes are TRBV5-1 and TRBJ2-7, with TRBD2 identical over 8 bases. Germline values: CDR1 SGHRS, CDR2 YFSETQ. The CDR3 runs 14 residues. J gave up 6 bases and V 2 bases, and 7 bases lay outside the gene matches.

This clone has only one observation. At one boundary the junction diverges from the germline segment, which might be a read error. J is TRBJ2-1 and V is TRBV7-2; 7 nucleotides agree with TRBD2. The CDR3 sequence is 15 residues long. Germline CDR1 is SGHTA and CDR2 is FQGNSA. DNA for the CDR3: TGTGCCAGCAACTTACTGGGCGGGAGAGGCGATGAGCAGTTCTTC. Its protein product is CASNLLGGRGDEQFF.

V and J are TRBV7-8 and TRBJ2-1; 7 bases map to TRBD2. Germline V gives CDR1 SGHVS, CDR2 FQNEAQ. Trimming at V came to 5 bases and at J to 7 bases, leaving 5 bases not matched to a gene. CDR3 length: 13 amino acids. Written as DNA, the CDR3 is TGTGCCAGCAGCATTAGCGGGCGGAATGAGCAGTTCTTC. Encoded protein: CASSISGRNEQFF.

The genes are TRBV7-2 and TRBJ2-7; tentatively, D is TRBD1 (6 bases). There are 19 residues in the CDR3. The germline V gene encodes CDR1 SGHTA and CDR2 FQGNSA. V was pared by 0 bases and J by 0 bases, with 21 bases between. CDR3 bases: TGTGCCAGCAGCTTAGCCCCACTCCTCAGGGGCCCTAACTCCTACGAGCAGTACTTC. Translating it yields CASSLAPLLRGPNSYEQYF.

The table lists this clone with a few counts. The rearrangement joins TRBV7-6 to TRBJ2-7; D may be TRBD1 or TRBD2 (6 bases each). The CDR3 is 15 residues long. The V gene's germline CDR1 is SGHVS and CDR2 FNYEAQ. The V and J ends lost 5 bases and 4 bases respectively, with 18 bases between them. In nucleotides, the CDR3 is TGTGCCAGCAGCCCCCCGGAGGGGGGAGGTTACGAGCAGTACTTC. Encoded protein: CASSPPEGGGYEQYF.

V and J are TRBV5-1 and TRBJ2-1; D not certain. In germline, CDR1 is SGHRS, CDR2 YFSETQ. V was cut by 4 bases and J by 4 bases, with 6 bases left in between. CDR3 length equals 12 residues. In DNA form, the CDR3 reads TGCGCCAGCAGCCCTTCGTACAATGAGCAGTTCTTC. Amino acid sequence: CASSPSYNEQFF.

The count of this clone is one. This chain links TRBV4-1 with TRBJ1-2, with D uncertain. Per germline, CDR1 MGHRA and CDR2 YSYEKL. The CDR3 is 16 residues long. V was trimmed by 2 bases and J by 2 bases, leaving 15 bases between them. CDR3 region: CASSQTPALANYGYTF. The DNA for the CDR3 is TGCGCCAGCAGCCAAACCCCCGCGTTGGCGAACTATGGCTACACCTTC.

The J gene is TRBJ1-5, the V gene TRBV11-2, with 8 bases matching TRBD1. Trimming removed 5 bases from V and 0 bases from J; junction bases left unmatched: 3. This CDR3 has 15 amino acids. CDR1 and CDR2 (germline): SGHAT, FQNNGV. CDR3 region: CASSPGTGSNQPQHF. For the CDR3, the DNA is TGTGCCAGCAGCCCCGGGACAGGTAGCAATCAGCCCCAGCATTTT.

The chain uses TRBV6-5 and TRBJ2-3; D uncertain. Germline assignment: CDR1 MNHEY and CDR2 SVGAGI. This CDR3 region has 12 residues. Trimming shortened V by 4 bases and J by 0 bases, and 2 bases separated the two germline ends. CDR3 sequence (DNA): TGTGCCAGCAGTTCTAGCACAGATACGCAGTATTTT. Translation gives CASSSSTDTQYF.

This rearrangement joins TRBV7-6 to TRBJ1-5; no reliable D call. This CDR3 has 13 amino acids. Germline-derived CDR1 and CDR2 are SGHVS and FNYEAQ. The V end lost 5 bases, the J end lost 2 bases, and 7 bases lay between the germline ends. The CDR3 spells CASSPSGNQPQHF. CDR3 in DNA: TGTGCCAGCAGCCCTAGTGGCAATCAGCCCCAGCATTTT.

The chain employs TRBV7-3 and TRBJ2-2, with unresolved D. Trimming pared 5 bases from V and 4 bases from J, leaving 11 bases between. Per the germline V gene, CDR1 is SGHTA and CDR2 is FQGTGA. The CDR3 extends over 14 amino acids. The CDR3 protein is CASSLKLGTGELFF. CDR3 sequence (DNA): TGTGCCAGCAGCCTTAAATTAGGCACCGGGGAGCTGTTTTTT.

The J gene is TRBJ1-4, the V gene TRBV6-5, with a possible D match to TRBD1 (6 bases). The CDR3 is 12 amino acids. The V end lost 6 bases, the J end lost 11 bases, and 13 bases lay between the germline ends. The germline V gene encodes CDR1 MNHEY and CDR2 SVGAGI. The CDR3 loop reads CASSRHRDKLFF. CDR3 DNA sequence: TGTGCCAGCAGCCGACACAGGGACAAACTGTTTTTT.

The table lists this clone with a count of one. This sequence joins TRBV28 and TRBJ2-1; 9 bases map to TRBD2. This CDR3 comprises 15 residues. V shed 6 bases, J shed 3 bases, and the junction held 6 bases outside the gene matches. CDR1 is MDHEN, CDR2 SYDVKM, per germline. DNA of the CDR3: TGTGCCAGCAGCCCGACTAGCGGAAACTACAATGAGCAGTTCTTC. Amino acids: CASSPTSGNYNEQFF.

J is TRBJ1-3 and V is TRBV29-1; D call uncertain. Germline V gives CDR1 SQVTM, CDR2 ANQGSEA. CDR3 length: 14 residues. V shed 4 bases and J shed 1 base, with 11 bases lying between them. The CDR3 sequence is CSVVWGSSGNTIYF. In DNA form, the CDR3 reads TGCAGCGTTGTTTGGGGATCGTCTGGAAACACCATATATTTT.

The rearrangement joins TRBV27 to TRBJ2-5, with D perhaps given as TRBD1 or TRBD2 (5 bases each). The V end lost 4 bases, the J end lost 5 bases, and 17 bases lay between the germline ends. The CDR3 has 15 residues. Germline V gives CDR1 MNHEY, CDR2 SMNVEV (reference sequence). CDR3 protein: CASSWGPMAWETQYF. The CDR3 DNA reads TGTGCCAGCAGTTGGGGACCTATGGCGTGGGAGACCCAGTACTTC.